Listed here are 7 T cell receptor beta chains from one sample, sequenced in a study of blood T cells in healthy people across ages (dated by TCRdb to between 2014 and 2016). To prepare the library, 5' RACE was applied. TCRdb names Illumina HiSeq 2500 as the instrument used. A second 7 to 11 cycle PCR used a sample-barcoded 5' primer and a J-beta primer mix. TCRdb's own reprocessing of the public reads used fastp at Q25 and MiXCR and kept productive beta chains. Rows merge per CDR3 protein into single entries with the most common DNA and genes. The table for this sample lists some 710,000 distinct CDR3 sequences; 22% of them were counted only once. Around 21% of the sample goes to the ten largest clones. Material for sequencing was blood. All receptors derive from a man in his sixties or seventies in good health.

Worth noting for this clonotype: Just one base apart from a much larger clone, this may be a read error. The rearrangement joins TRBV12-3 or TRBV12-4 to TRBJ2-1, with a possible D match to TRBD2 (6 bases). The CDR3 has 12 residues. DNA of the CDR3: TGTGCCAGCAGTTTAGGCCCTGGAGGGTGGCTCTTC. The encoded protein is CASSLGPGGWLF.

The CDR3 spells CATGGETQYF. The CDR3 DNA reads TGTGCCACAGGAGGGGAGACCCAGTACTTC. The V call is TRBV19, the J call TRBJ2-5; maybe TRBD2 (6 bases). The CDR3 covers 10 residues. The germline V and J ends were trimmed by 10 bases and 5 bases, with 8 bases remaining between them. The V gene's germline CDR1 is LNHDA and CDR2 SQIVND (reference sequence).

This clonotype was recorded a few times. The J gene is TRBJ2-3, the V gene TRBV9; no clear D gene. Germline CDR1 is SGDLS and CDR2 is YYNGEE. The CDR3 runs 14 residues. V lost 0 bases to trimming and J lost 4 bases, with 9 bases between them. CDR3 sequence reads: CASSVGAAADTQYF. The DNA of the CDR3 is TGTGCCAGCAGCGTAGGGGCTGCCGCAGATACGCAGTATTTT.

This clonotype was recorded a few times. The J gene is TRBJ2-1, the V gene TRBV25-1; 9 bases align to TRBD1. V dropped 2 bases and J dropped 4; count of bases not matched to a gene: 6. CDR1 is MGHDK and CDR2 is SYGVNS in the germline V gene. The CDR3 extends over 16 amino acids. In nucleotides, the CDR3 is TGTGCCAGCAGTGAACCCGGGACAGGGAGATACAATGAGCAGTTCTTC. This sequence encodes CASSEPGTGRYNEQFF.

This rearrangement joins TRBV29-1 to TRBJ2-6; TRBD1 matches at 7 bases. CDR3 size: 17 residues. Germline V gives CDR1 SQVTM, CDR2 ANQGSEA. Losses at the gene ends were 3 bases for V and 1 base for J; bases not matched to a gene: 9. The CDR3 sequence: CSVEMKGARSGANVLTF. As DNA, the CDR3 is TGCAGCGTTGAGATGAAGGGGGCAAGATCTGGGGCCAACGTCCTGACTTTC. The whole variable domain, filled in from reference TRBV29-1 and TRBJ2-6, reads SAVISQKPSRDICQRGTSLTIQCQVDSQVTMMFWYRQQPGQSLTLIATANQGSEATYESGFVIDKFPISRPNLTFSTLTVSNMSPEDSSIYLCSVEMKGARSGANVLTFGAGSRLTVL.

This clonotype was seen only a few times. The V gene is TRBV5-1, the J gene TRBJ2-6; D gene uncertain. Per the germline V gene, CDR1 is SGHRS and CDR2 is YFSETQ. The V end was cut by 4 bases, the J end by 3 bases, with 17 bases between. The CDR3 is 17 residues long. The CDR3 region is CASSTFVWVGGANVLTF. In DNA form, the CDR3 reads TGCGCCAGCAGCACGTTCGTCTGGGTAGGTGGGGCCAACGTCCTGACTTTC.

This clonotype showed up just a few times. This chain links TRBV3-1 with TRBJ2-7; possibly TRBD1 or TRBD2 for D (5 bases each). The CDR3 has 15 amino acids. Germline V gene sequence: CDR1 LGHDT, CDR2 YNNKEL (reference sequence). Trimming pared 1 base from V and 2 bases from J, leaving 12 bases between. CDR3 in amino acids: CASSQVHMGAYEQYF. The CDR3 DNA sequence: TGTGCCAGCAGCCAAGTTCACATGGGGGCCTACGAGCAGTACTTC.